This TCR beta chain was sequenced for a study of shared clonotypes between healthy human individuals. The study's findings and limits: About 4.5% of naive CD4 clonotypes were common to a handful of donors. Expectations were that clonotype sharing among donors would be affected by sequencing depth.

Regarding this clone: What it binds is unknown.

This table comes from immunoSEQ multiplex PCR, and its TCRdb copy is limited to in-frame clones, with some not included. The sample comprises some 2,000,000 clones, about 95% of which are singletons, and 0.1% to 0.15% rests with the top ten. There are 15 residues in the CDR3. V gave up 5 bases and J gave up 2 bases; unmatched junction bases: 8. The germline V gene has CDR1 WNHNN and CDR2 SYGVQD (reference sequence). Every donor was a Caucasian adult from Nashville, Tennessee. The material sequenced was naive CD4+ T cells sorted from blood. Subset meaning: CD45RA+ positively selected. The TCR originated in a man aged 18 to 29 in good health. The chain has TRBV10-1 and TRBJ2-7; 8 nucleotides line up with TRBD1. The CDR3 sequence: CASSYTDRGTYEQYF. The CDR3 DNA is TGCGCCAGCAGTTACACCGACAGGGGAACCTACGAGCAGTACTTC.